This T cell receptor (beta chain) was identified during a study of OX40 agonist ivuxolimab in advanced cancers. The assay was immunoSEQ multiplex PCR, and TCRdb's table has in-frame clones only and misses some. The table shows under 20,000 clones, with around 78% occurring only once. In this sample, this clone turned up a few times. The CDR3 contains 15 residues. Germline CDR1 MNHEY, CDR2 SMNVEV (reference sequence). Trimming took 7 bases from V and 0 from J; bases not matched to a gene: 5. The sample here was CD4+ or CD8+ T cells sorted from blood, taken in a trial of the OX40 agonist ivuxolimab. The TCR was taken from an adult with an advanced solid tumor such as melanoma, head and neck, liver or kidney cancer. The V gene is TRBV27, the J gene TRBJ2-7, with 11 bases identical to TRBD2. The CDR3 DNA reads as TGTGCCAGCAACAACCTAGCGGGGGGCTCCTACGAGCAGTACTTC. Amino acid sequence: CASNNLAGGSYEQYF.